What follows are 14 T cell receptor beta chains derived from one specimen sequenced in a study of T cells in Graves' hyperthyroidism and ophthalmopathy. Using RNA transcripts as the source, TCR beta CDR3 regions were amplified. Primed by the HTBI set, a first-round RT-PCR was run on the TCR CDR3. TCRdb re-derived calls from the multiplex PCR reads in MiXCR, one entry per CDR3 protein. The sample records roughly 560,000 distinct CDR3 sequences, 14% to 15% being singletons. Sequencing used blood. The receptors shown here come from a woman in her 40s with Graves' ophthalmopathy.

In its sample, this clonotype was seen a few times. V gene TRBV24-1 combines with J gene TRBJ2-5, with 9 bases aligning to TRBD1. J gave up 5 bases and V 4 bases, and 7 bases lay outside the gene matches. In germline, CDR1 is KGHDR, CDR2 SFDVKD. The CDR3 sequence is 15 residues long. The CDR3 loop reads CATSDPTGGFETQYF. The DNA for the CDR3 is TGTGCCACCAGTGACCCCACAGGGGGCTTTGAGACCCAGTACTTC.

CDR3 loop: CASKLGTGGELFF. CDR3 DNA: TGTGCCAGCAAGTTGGGGACGGGCGGGGAGCTGTTTTTT. This chain joins TRBV2 and TRBJ2-2, with D perhaps being TRBD1 or TRBD2 (5 bases each). There are 13 residues in the CDR3. Trimming pared 7 bases from V and 7 bases from J, leaving 13 bases between. Germline CDR1 is SNHLY and CDR2 is FYNNEI.

This clonotype was recorded many times. The rearrangement uses TRBV28 and TRBJ2-7; 11 bases are shared with TRBD2. The V gene's germline CDR1 is MDHEN and CDR2 SYDVKM. The junction had 4 bases not matched to a gene; V was cut back by 8 bases and J by 1 base. The CDR3 is 14 residues long. This CDR3 reads CASGGLAGSYEQYF. The CDR3 DNA reads TGTGCCAGCGGCGGACTAGCGGGTTCCTACGAGCAGTACTTC.

This clonotype has a handful of counts. This chain joins TRBV2 and TRBJ1-5, with TRBD1 as a possible D gene (5 bases). The CDR3 totals 15 residues. The germline gives CDR1 SNHLY, CDR2 FYNNEI. The V and J ends lost 7 bases and 6 bases respectively, with 19 bases between them. The CDR3 DNA sequence: TGTGCCAGCAAAACTACGGGACTGGGAGGTCAGCCCCAGCATTTT. Translating gives CASKTTGLGGQPQHF. Filled out from reference TRBV2 and TRBJ1-5, the complete variable domain reads EPEVTQTPSHQVTQMGQEVILRCVPISNHLYFYWYRQILGQKVEFLVSFYNNEISEKSEIFDDQFSVERPDGSNFTLKIRSTKLEDSAMYFCASKTTGLGGQPQHFGDGTRLSIL.

The rearrangement joins TRBV19 to TRBJ2-7; 8 nucleotides align to TRBD1. Germline loops: CDR1 LNHDA, CDR2 SQIVND (reference sequence). V trimming: 5 bases; J trimming: 7 bases; junction bases outside the gene matches: 16. This CDR3 is built from 16 residues. Written as DNA, the CDR3 is TGTGCCAGTAGTCCCCGGACAGGGACCACCCTAAATGAGCAGTACTTC. Its translation: CASSPRTGTTLNEQYF.

The table lists this clonotype with many counts. V usage is TRBV7-2 and J usage is TRBJ1-2; D ambiguous. V was cut by 5 bases and J by 8 bases, with 18 bases left in between. This CDR3 has 14 amino acids. Germline loops: CDR1 SGHTA, CDR2 FQGNSA. The CDR3 spells CASSPYQEERGYTF. In DNA, the CDR3 is TGTGCCAGCAGCCCGTATCAGGAGGAGCGCGGCTACACCTTC.

This clonotype has at least ten counts. This sequence joins TRBV12-5 and TRBJ2-7, with TRBD1 matching 7 bases. V was clipped by 7 bases and J by 5 bases; unmatched bases: 17. This CDR3 has 16 residues. The germline V gene encodes CDR1 LGHNT and CDR2 FRNRAP. The CDR3 is CASALPSGTDWDEQYF. The CDR3 bases are TGTGCTAGTGCCCTCCCCTCCGGGACAGATTGGGACGAGCAGTACTTC.

The V and J genes are TRBV20-1 and TRBJ1-2, with a weak D call TRBD1 (5 bases). Germline V gene lookup returns CDR1 DFQATT and CDR2 SNEGSKA (reference sequence). Between the trimmed V and J ends, which lost 3 bases and 5 bases, there was a span of 13 bases. The CDR3 length is 13 residues. The CDR3 protein is CSASPARDYGYTF. The CDR3, as DNA: TGCAGTGCTAGTCCGGCCAGGGATTATGGCTACACCTTC.

This clonotype was seen many times. The chain combines TRBV6-5 with TRBJ2-7, with D unresolved. The CDR3 sequence is 14 residues long. CDR1 is MNHEY and CDR2 is SVGAGI in the germline V gene. The ends were cut back, 2 bases at V and 0 bases at J, with 8 bases in the middle. CDR3 DNA: TGTGCCAGCAGTTACACCCTGGACTCCTACGAGCAGTACTTC. Its translation: CASSYTLDSYEQYF.

This CDR3 reads CASSAYRAAGTGELFF. DNA of the CDR3: TGCGCCAGCAGCGCTTACAGGGCCGCGGGGACCGGGGAGCTGTTTTTT. The rearrangement uses TRBV4-3 and TRBJ2-2; D possibly uses TRBD1 or TRBD2 (6 bases each). The germline CDR1 and CDR2 sequences are LGHNA and YSLEER. The CDR3 spans 16 residues. V lost 5 bases and J lost 5, with 18 bases in between.

This clonotype has a count of ten or more. The chain combines TRBV11-3 with TRBJ2-5, with 8 bases identical to TRBD1. CDR1 SGHNT and CDR2 YENEEA come from the germline V gene. The CDR3 is 14 amino acids. The J segment lost 5 bases and the V segment lost 8 bases, leaving 10 bases of the junction unmatched. The DNA of the CDR3 is TGTGCCAGCTCAAAGACAGGGGCTGGGGAGACCCAGTACTTC. Amino acids: CASSKTGAGETQYF.

This clonotype showed up many times. This chain uses TRBV7-6 with TRBJ2-7, with D tentatively TRBD2 (6 bases). Trimming stripped 5 bases from V and 3 bases from J, with 20 bases between. CDR3 length: 16 residues. Germline V gives CDR1 SGHVS, CDR2 FNYEAQ. CDR3 residues: CASSPQVSGVGYEQYF. The CDR3 coding sequence is TGTGCCAGCAGCCCCCAGGTTAGCGGAGTTGGCTACGAGCAGTACTTC.

In its sample, this clonotype was seen many times. V is TRBV12-5 and J is TRBJ1-2; 11 bases are a match to TRBD1. The CDR3 covers 17 residues. With 0 bases clipped from V and 8 bases from J, the junction kept 11 bases outside the gene matches. Germline V lookup: CDR1 LGHNT, CDR2 FRNRAP. The CDR3 DNA sequence: TGTGCTAGTGGTTTGGTGGTTGGACAGGGGGCCCGGGAGGGCTACACCTTC. Translation gives CASGLVVGQGAREGYTF.

This clonotype showed up many times. J is TRBJ1-5 and V is TRBV6-2 or TRBV6-3, with 10 nucleotides matching TRBD1. The V and J ends lost 5 bases and 2 bases, in that order; junction bases with no gene match: 3. Germline V gene lookup returns CDR1 MNHEY and CDR2 SVGEGT. CDR3 length: 15 residues. This CDR3 is CASSGDRGGNQPQHF. The CDR3 DNA follows: TGTGCCAGCAGTGGGGACAGGGGAGGCAATCAGCCCCAGCATTTT.